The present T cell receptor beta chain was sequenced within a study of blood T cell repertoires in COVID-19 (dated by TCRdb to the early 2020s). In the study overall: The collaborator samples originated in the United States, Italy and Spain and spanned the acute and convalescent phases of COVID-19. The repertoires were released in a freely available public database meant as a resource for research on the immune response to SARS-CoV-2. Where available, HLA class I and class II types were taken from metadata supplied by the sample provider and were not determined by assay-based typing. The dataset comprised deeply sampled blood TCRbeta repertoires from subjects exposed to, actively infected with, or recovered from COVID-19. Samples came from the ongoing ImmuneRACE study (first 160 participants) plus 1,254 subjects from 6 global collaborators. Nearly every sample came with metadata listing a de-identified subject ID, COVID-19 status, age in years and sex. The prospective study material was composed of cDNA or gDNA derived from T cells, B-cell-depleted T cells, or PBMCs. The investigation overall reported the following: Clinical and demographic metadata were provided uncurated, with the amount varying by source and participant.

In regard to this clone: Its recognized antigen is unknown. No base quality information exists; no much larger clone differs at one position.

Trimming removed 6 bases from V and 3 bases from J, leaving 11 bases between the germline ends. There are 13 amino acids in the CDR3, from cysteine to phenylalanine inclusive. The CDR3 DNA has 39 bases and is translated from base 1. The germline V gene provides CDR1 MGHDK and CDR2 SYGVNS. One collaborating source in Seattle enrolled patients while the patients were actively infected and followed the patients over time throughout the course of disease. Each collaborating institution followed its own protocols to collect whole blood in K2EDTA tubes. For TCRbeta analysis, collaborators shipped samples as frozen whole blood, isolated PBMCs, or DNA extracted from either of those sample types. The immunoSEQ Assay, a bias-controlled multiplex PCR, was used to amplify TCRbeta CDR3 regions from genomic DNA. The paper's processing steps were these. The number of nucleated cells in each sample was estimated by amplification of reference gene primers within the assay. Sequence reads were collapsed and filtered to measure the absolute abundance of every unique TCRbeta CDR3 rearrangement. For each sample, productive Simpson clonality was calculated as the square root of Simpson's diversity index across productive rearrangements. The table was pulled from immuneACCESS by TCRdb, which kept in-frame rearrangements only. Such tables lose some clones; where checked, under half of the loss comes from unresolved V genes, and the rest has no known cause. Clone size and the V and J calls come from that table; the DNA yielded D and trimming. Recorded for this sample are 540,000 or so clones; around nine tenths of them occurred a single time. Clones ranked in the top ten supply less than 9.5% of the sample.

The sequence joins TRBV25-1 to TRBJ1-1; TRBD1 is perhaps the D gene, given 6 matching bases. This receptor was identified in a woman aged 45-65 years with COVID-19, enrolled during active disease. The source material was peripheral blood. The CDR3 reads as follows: CASRWAGDTEAFF. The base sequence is TGTGCCAGCAGATGGGCAGGGGACACTGAAGCTTTCTTT.